This T cell receptor beta chain originates from a study of beta chain features in type 1 diabetes. The overall study: When patients were set against healthy donors, age, gender and cell yields were similar.

This clone turned up a few times. Its antigen is currently unknown. Every isolated RNA sample was fully reverse transcribed, so sequencing captured expressed TCRB transcripts. Produced via immunoSEQ multiplex PCR; TCRdb's table is partial and in-frame only. The data show 160,000 or so clones, 7% to 9.5% seen once. With 0 bases removed from V and 7 bases from J, the gap between germline ends came to 8 bases. Germline V gives CDR1 SGHRS, CDR2 YFSETQ. The CDR3 covers 12 residues. Study findings and constraints: Type 1 diabetes patients showed a moderate but significant shortening of TCRB CDR3s in all four CD4+ subsets. The cDNA sequencing approach could over-represent high-TCR-expressing cells. Here, the possible influence of HLA type (on TCRB rearrangement) remained unresolved. Type 1 diabetes patients had fewer VDJ junction insertions and more deletions.

The sequencing sample was made of central memory CD4+ T cells from blood. The clonotype comes from a woman under 40 with type 1 diabetes. The chain employs TRBV5-1 and TRBJ2-7, with D uncertain. CDR3 in DNA: TGCGCCAGCAGCTTGGGCCGCGCGGAGCAGTACTTC. This translates into CASSLGRAEQYF.